This entry concerns a single T cell receptor (beta chain). Antigen specificity is unknown. The data are from a study of beta chain features in type 1 diabetes. Findings of the study overall: A greater similarity of naive, central memory and Treg TCRB repertoires was seen among patients than among healthy donors. TCRB CDR3s were moderately but significantly shorter in Type 1 diabetes patients in all four CD4+ subsets.

CD4+ cells of the naive, central memory, regulatory and stem cell-like memory types were sorted via CD45RO/CCR7/CD25/CD127/CD95/CD27. Germline values: CDR1 MNHEY, CDR2 SMNVEV (reference sequence). The CDR3 length is 13 residues. V shed 7 bases, J shed 7 bases, and the junction held 5 bases outside the gene matches. Of the isolated RNA, all was reverse transcribed, and so the sequenced material was expressed TCRB transcripts. Clones were read by immunoSEQ multiplex PCR, and TCRdb kept only the in-frame ones, dropping some. The table has hundreds of thousands of clones, more than 13% seen once. Sequencing input: naive CD4+ T cells from blood. The rearrangement links TRBV27 to TRBJ2-1, with 9 bases aligning to TRBD2. The origin of this receptor is a young man with type 1 diabetes. CDR3 in amino acids: CASTRSGRNEQFF. The CDR3 DNA is TGTGCCAGCACCCGTAGCGGGAGAAATGAGCAGTTCTTC.